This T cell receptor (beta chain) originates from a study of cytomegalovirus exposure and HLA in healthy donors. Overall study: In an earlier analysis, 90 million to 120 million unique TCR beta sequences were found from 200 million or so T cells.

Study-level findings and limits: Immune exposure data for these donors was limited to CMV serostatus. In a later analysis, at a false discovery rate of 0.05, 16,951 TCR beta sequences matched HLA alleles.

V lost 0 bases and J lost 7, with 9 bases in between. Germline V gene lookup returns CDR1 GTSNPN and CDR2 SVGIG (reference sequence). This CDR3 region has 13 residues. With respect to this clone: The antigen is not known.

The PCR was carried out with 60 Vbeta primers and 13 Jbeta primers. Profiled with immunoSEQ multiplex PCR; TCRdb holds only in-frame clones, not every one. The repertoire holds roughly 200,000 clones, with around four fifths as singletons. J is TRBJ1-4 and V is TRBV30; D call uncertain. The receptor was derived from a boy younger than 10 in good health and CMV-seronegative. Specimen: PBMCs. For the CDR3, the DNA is TGTGCCTGGAGTGTACTTGAGGTTGAAAAACTGTTTTTT. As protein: CAWSVLEVEKLFF.